The 7 T cell receptor beta chains given below trace back to one sample, sequenced in a study of T cells in Graves' hyperthyroidism and ophthalmopathy. The CDR3 regions of TCR beta were amplified from RNA transcripts. HTBI primers drove first-round RT-PCR of the TCR CDR3. Each CDR3 protein gets one entry after TCRdb re-called the multiplex PCR reads with MiXCR. In the table there are a few hundred thousand distinct CDR3 sequences, about a sixth of which are singletons. The sequenced sample consisted of blood. These receptors originate from a woman aged 25 to 39 with Graves' hyperthyroidism.

The J gene is TRBJ1-5, the V gene TRBV27; D is perhaps TRBD1 (6 bases). Germline V gives CDR1 MNHEY, CDR2 SMNVEV (reference sequence). Trimming shortened V by 5 bases and J by 4 bases, and 12 bases separated the two germline ends. The CDR3 length is 14 residues. CDR3 DNA sequence: TGTGCCAGCAGTAGAGGACAGAGAAATCAGCCCCAGCATTTT. Its translation is CASSRGQRNQPQHF.

This clonotype was counted only a few times. V is TRBV5-6 and J is TRBJ2-7; 7 nucleotides agree with TRBD1. V trimming: 6 bases; J trimming: 0 bases; junction bases outside the gene matches: 15. There are 17 residues in the CDR3. The germline gives CDR1 SGHDT, CDR2 YYEEEE. This CDR3 reads CASTLTRDSLSSYEQYF. CDR3 DNA: TGTGCCAGCACTTTGACTCGGGACAGCCTTAGCTCCTACGAGCAGTACTTC.

This clonotype showed up just a few times. The CDR3 bases are TGTGCCACCAGTGATTTGCAGAAACAGGGGGGGTCCTACGAGCAGTACTTC. Residues: CATSDLQKQGGSYEQYF. The genes are TRBV24-1 and TRBJ2-7; weak D call: TRBD1 (8 bases). The germline V and J ends were trimmed by 0 bases and 1 base, with 15 bases remaining between them. The CDR3 covers 17 residues. The germline gives CDR1 KGHDR, CDR2 SFDVKD.

This clonotype has at least ten counts. The chain is built from TRBV29-1 and TRBJ2-2, with D unclear. The germline gives CDR1 SQVTM, CDR2 ANQGSEA. The V end lost 4 bases, the J end lost 5 bases, and 8 bases lay between the germline ends. The CDR3 totals 12 residues. CDR3 region: CSVGSRTGELFF. The CDR3 region has the DNA TGCAGCGTTGGAAGTAGGACCGGGGAGCTGTTTTTT.

In regard to this clonotype: A much more abundant neighbour one base away suggests this may be a read error. The V call is TRBV5-8, the J call TRBJ2-1; D gene unclear. From germline, CDR1 is SGHTS and CDR2 YDEGEE. This CDR3 has 15 amino acids. V lost 7 bases and J lost 8, with 22 bases in between. As DNA, the CDR3 is TGTGCCAGCGGCGTAATGACCCCGCAGTGGGATGAGCAGTTCTTC. Protein: CASGVMTPQWDEQFF.

Many counts were recorded for this clonotype. This chain connects TRBV3-1 to TRBJ2-7, with D possibly TRBD1 on 5 matching bases. The CDR3 contains 16 residues. Trimming stripped 4 bases from V and 0 bases from J, with 16 bases between. The germline V gene encodes CDR1 LGHDT and CDR2 YNNKEL (reference sequence). CDR3 protein: CASSRQDSASSYEQYF. CDR3 nucleotide sequence: TGTGCCAGCAGCCGCCAAGACAGCGCCAGCTCCTACGAGCAGTACTTC.

This clonotype appeared many times. Germline is not matched at one junction end, which may reflect a read error. This chain links TRBV7-7 with TRBJ2-2; 9 nucleotides agree with TRBD2. Germline V gives CDR1 SSHAT, CDR2 FNYEAQ (reference sequence). The CDR3 covers 16 residues. The CDR3 DNA follows: TGTGCTAGCAGCCCGACTAGCGGAACGGCCACCGGGGAGCTGTTTTTT. Translation gives CASSPTSGTATGELFF.